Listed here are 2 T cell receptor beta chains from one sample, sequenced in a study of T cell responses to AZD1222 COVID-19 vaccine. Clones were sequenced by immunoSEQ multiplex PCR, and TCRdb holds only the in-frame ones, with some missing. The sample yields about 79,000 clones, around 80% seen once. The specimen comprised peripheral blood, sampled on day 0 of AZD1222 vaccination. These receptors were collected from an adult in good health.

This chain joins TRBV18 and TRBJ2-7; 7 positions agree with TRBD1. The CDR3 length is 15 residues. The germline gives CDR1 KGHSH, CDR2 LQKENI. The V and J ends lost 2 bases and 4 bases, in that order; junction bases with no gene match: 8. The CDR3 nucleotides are TGTGCCAGCTCACCAAGAAGGGACAGATCATACGAGCAGTACTTC. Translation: CASSPRRDRSYEQYF.

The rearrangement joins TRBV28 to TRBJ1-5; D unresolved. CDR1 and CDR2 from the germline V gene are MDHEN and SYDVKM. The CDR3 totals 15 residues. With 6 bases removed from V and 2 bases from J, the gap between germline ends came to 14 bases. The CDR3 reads CASSRAVKGNQPQHF. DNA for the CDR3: TGTGCCAGCAGCCGGGCCGTAAAGGGCAATCAGCCCCAGCATTTT.